This entry is about one T cell receptor (beta chain). From RNA transcripts, TCR beta CDR3 regions were amplified. Using the HTBI primer set, a first-round RT-PCR was run on the TCR CDR3. TCRdb analysed the multiplex PCR reads with MiXCR anew, one entry per CDR3 protein. The sample lists more than 300,000 distinct CDR3 sequences, about a sixth occurring once. This specimen belongs to a study of T cells in Graves' hyperthyroidism and ophthalmopathy. The V segment lost 8 bases and the J segment 6 bases; nucleotides outside the gene matches: 10. Germline V gene data show CDR1 as MNHNS and CDR2 as SASEGT. The CDR3 has 13 amino acids. Clinical symptoms, serum thyroxine, TRAb, thyroid ultrasound and orbital computed tomography established diagnosis.

The receptor's source is a woman aged 25 to 39 with Graves' hyperthyroidism that later progressed to Graves' ophthalmopathy. Sequencing was performed on blood. The chain has TRBV6-1 and TRBJ2-7; 7 bases match TRBD2. This chain's CDR3 is CASGGTTPREQYF. In nucleotides, the CDR3 is TGTGCCAGCGGAGGGACTACCCCTCGCGAGCAGTACTTC.